This TCR beta chain was captured by sequencing in a study of identical twins. TCRdb reprocessed the 5' RACE reads via MiXCR and lists one record per CDR3 protein. This repertoire shows a few hundred thousand distinct CDR3 sequences, more than 9% found once; its top ten account for approximately 3%. V was pared by 3 bases and J by 9 bases, with 10 bases between. The CDR3 is 11 amino acids. CDR1 DFQATT and CDR2 SNEGSKA come from the germline V gene (reference sequence). Study outcomes and limitations: Possibly, invariant MAIT and iNKT cells partly confounded zero-insertion analyses.

Of note for this clonotype: Its matching antigen is unknown.

The same specimen was also included in a second study, on yellow fever vaccine responses in identical twins.

The sample taken for sequencing was PBMCs. The chain recombines TRBV20-1 with TRBJ2-3, with D unclear. The sequence was obtained from a woman aged 18-29 years in good health. The CDR3, as DNA: TGCAGTGCTAGTAGCCAGATAACGCAGTATTTT. It translates to CSASSQITQYF.